These T cell receptor beta chains were read from a single sample in a study of PD-L1 blockade in urothelial cancer. Profiling relied on immunoSEQ multiplex PCR, and the TCRdb table lists in-frame clones only, not all of them. The sample has about 72,000 clones, approximately 86% seen once. Sequenced material: PBMCs, taken around atezolizumab (anti-PD-L1) treatment. The source is a man in his 60s with urothelial cancer. CDR3s include the opening cysteine and the closing phenylalanine or tryptophan. The order of the fields is J gene, clone size, D gene, V gene, CDR3 protein, CDR3 DNA. The D gene is left open where the match is weak. Not all rows give a size; the values are once, few, many and, for expanded clones, a class.

J: TRBJ2-3
size: -
D: -
V: TRBV7-3
CDR3: CASSPSTRGGPDTQYF
DNA: TGTGCCAGCAGCCCCTCGACCAGGGGTGGCCCGGATACGCAGTATTTT

J: TRBJ2-5
size: -
D: TRBD1
V: TRBV27
CDR3: CASSWTGGFRETQYF
DNA: TGTGCCAGCAGTTGGACAGGGGGCTTCAGGGAGACCCAGTACTTC

J: TRBJ1-1
size: few
D: -
V: TRBV28
CDR3: CASSLLLSTEAFF
DNA: TGTGCCAGCAGTTTACTACTTTCCACTGAAGCTTTCTTT

J: TRBJ1-1
size: few
D: -
V: TRBV11-1
CDR3: CASSPRKGLNTEAFF
DNA: TGTGCCAGCAGCCCCCGGAAGGGGCTGAACACTGAAGCTTTCTTT

J: TRBJ1-4
size: -
D: TRBD1
V: TRBV19
CDR3: CASSADREQNEKLFF
DNA: TGTGCCAGTAGTGCCGACAGGGAGCAAAATGAAAAACTGTTTTTT

J: TRBJ2-1
size: -
D: -
V: TRBV30
CDR3: CAWSLALDEQFF
DNA: TGTGCCTGGTCCCTGGCATTGGATGAGCAGTTCTTC

J: TRBJ2-7
size: -
D: TRBD1
V: TRBV5-1
CDR3: CASSYGTGGSYEQYF
DNA: TGCGCCAGCAGCTACGGGACAGGGGGCTCCTACGAGCAGTACTTC

J: TRBJ1-3
size: -
D: -
V: TRBV6-5
CDR3: CASSYGGGTSGNTIYF
DNA: TGTGCCAGCAGTTACGGCGGTGGGACATCAGGAAACACCATATATTTT

J: TRBJ1-1
size: once
D: -
V: TRBV10-3
CDR3: CAISREGDTEAFF
DNA: TGTGCCATCAGCAGGGAAGGGGACACTGAAGCTTTCTTT

J: TRBJ2-7
size: once
D: TRBD2
V: TRBV5-5
CDR3: CASSLERGVGQYF
DNA: TGTGCCAGCAGCTTGGAGCGGGGGGTCGGGCAGTACTTC

J: TRBJ1-1
size: -
D: TRBD1
V: TRBV11-1
CDR3: CASSPRQGNTEAFF
DNA: TGTGCCAGCAGCCCCAGACAGGGTAACACTGAAGCTTTCTTT

J: TRBJ2-2
size: -
D: TRBD2
V: TRBV7-6
CDR3: CASSLSGGVGELFF
DNA: TGTGCCAGCAGCCTAAGCGGGGGGGTCGGGGAGCTGTTTTTT

J: TRBJ2-3
size: -
D: TRBD2
V: TRBV7-9
CDR3: CASSLESGGLPTDTQYF
DNA: TGTGCCAGCAGCTTAGAAAGCGGGGGGCTACCCACAGATACGCAGTATTTT

J: TRBJ1-4
size: -
D: -
V: TRBV19
CDR3: CASYNEKLFF
DNA: TGTGCCAGCTATAATGAAAAACTGTTTTTT

J: TRBJ2-1
size: -
D: -
V: TRBV11-2
CDR3: CASSFGIANEQFF
DNA: TGTGCCAGCAGCTTCGGGATCGCAAATGAGCAGTTCTTC

J: TRBJ2-1
size: -
D: -
V: TRBV5-4
CDR3: CASSPGTQYNEQFF
DNA: TGTGCCAGCAGCCCCGGGACTCAATACAATGAGCAGTTCTTC

J: TRBJ1-1
size: -
D: -
V: TRBV7-3
CDR3: CASSLTDGQGGGLTEAFF
DNA: TGTGCCAGCAGCTTAACTGATGGTCAGGGAGGAGGATTGACTGAAGCTTTCTTT

J: TRBJ1-5
size: -
D: -
V: TRBV28
CDR3: CASSFSVSNQPQHF
DNA: TGTGCCAGCAGTTTCTCAGTTAGCAATCAGCCCCAGCATTTT

J: TRBJ2-7
size: -
D: TRBD1
V: TRBV6-1
CDR3: CASSEGWGQGDREQYF
DNA: TGTGCCAGCAGTGAAGGGTGGGGACAGGGGGATCGCGAGCAGTACTTC

J: TRBJ2-5
size: -
D: TRBD2
V: TRBV30
CDR3: CASRGGAETQYF
DNA: TGTGCCTCCCGGGGAGGGGCAGAGACCCAGTACTTC

J: TRBJ2-7
size: -
D: TRBD1
V: TRBV4-3
CDR3: CASSQAVSGQGVNEQYF
DNA: TGCGCCAGCAGCCAAGCAGTATCGGGACAGGGGGTCAACGAGCAGTACTTC

J: TRBJ2-1
size: -
D: -
V: TRBV7-3
CDR3: CASSPTQGSYNEQFF
DNA: TGTGCCAGCAGCCCCACCCAGGGTTCCTACAATGAGCAGTTCTTC

J: TRBJ2-3
size: -
D: TRBD2
V: TRBV2
CDR3: CATRAGGTDTQYF
DNA: TGTGCCACCAGAGCGGGGGGCACAGATACGCAGTATTTT

J: TRBJ2-3
size: once
D: TRBD1
V: TRBV7-3
CDR3: CASGLIQGGTDTQYF
DNA: TGTGCCAGCGGCTTAATCCAGGGGGGCACAGATACGCAGTATTTT

J: TRBJ2-3
size: -
D: TRBD1
V: TRBV18
CDR3: CASSPGTGADTQYF
DNA: TGTGCCAGCTCACCAGGGACAGGGGCAGATACGCAGTATTTT

J: TRBJ1-6
size: few
D: TRBD1
V: TRBV5-1
CDR3: CASSFTGTGNSPLHF
DNA: TGCGCCAGCAGCTTCACCGGGACAGGGAATTCACCCCTCCACTTT

J: TRBJ1-2
size: -
D: TRBD1
V: TRBV5-1
CDR3: CASSLGATGPPEGGYTF
DNA: TGCGCCAGCAGCTTGGGGGCGACAGGGCCTCCAGAGGGGGGCTACACCTTC

J: TRBJ2-5
size: once
D: TRBD1
V: TRBV7-3
CDR3: CASSRTGLETQYF
DNA: TGTGCCAGCAGCCGGACAGGGCTGGAGACCCAGTACTTC

J: TRBJ2-1
size: -
D: -
V: TRBV12-2
CDR3: CASRLVRKRSTRVNEQFF
DNA: TGTGCAAGTCGCTTAGTCCGGAAGCGCTCGACCCGGGTCAATGAGCAGTTCTTC

J: TRBJ1-4
size: -
D: TRBD1
V: TRBV5-6
CDR3: CASSPQGGNEKLFF
DNA: TGTGCCAGCAGCCCACAGGGGGGGAATGAAAAACTGTTTTTT

J: TRBJ2-7
size: -
D: -
V: TRBV11-2
CDR3: CASSLVRRGYEQYF
DNA: TGTGCCAGCAGCTTGGTCCGGAGGGGATACGAGCAGTACTTC

J: TRBJ1-2
size: -
D: TRBD1
V: TRBV28
CDR3: CASTRQGYGYTF
DNA: TGTGCCAGCACCAGACAGGGATATGGCTACACCTTC

J: TRBJ2-5
size: -
D: TRBD1
V: TRBV5-4
CDR3: CASSQKGDRKETQYF
DNA: TGTGCCAGCAGCCAGAAAGGGGACAGGAAAGAGACCCAGTACTTC

J: TRBJ2-5
size: -
D: -
V: TRBV30
CDR3: CAWSVGGGGGLVETQYF
DNA: TGTGCCTGGAGTGTAGGTGGCGGGGGCGGGTTAGTAGAGACCCAGTACTTC

J: TRBJ1-5
size: -
D: -
V: TRBV18
CDR3: CASSPDLSGQPQHF
DNA: TGTGCCAGCTCACCGGACCTCTCGGGGCAGCCCCAGCATTTT

J: TRBJ2-1
size: -
D: -
V: TRBV7-8
CDR3: CASSLGSPYNEQFF
DNA: TGTGCCAGCAGCTTAGGTAGTCCCTACAATGAGCAGTTCTTC

J: TRBJ1-5
size: -
D: -
V: TRBV2
CDR3: CASRAEYSNQPQHF
DNA: TGTGCCAGCAGGGCTGAATATAGCAATCAGCCCCAGCATTTT

J: TRBJ2-1
size: once
D: TRBD2
V: TRBV6-6
CDR3: CASSPSGGLPNEQFF
DNA: TGTGCCAGCAGCCCTAGCGGGGGCCTGCCCAATGAGCAGTTCTTC

J: TRBJ2-3
size: -
D: TRBD2
V: TRBV7-2
CDR3: CASSRGTSGSSTDTQYF
DNA: TGTGCCAGCAGCCGAGGGACTAGCGGGTCTAGCACAGATACGCAGTATTTT

J: TRBJ2-5
size: -
D: -
V: TRBV9
CDR3: CASSVGWARGETQYF
DNA: TGTGCCAGCAGCGTAGGATGGGCACGGGGGGAGACCCAGTACTTC

J: TRBJ1-3
size: -
D: -
V: TRBV18
CDR3: CASSHPSGVSGNTIYF
DNA: TGTGCCAGCTCTCACCCGAGCGGTGTCTCTGGAAACACCATATATTTT

J: TRBJ2-5
size: -
D: TRBD2
V: TRBV19
CDR3: CASSIRRGVMETQYF
DNA: TGTGCCAGTAGTATCCGGCGGGGGGTGATGGAGACCCAGTACTTC

J: TRBJ2-7
size: -
D: TRBD1
V: TRBV10-3
CDR3: CAIKGQDLSYEQYF
DNA: TGTGCCATAAAAGGACAGGACCTCTCCTACGAGCAGTACTTC